The 16 T cell receptor beta chains presented below share a single source sample, sequenced in a study of identical twins. In TCRdb, the 5' RACE reads were re-called with MiXCR into one record per CDR3 protein. Of 400,000 to 650,000 distinct CDR3 sequences in the sample, less than 25% are singletons; the top ten hold under 0.95%. These same records also appear under a second study, on T cells expressing NK-cell markers.

The specimen was CD4+ T cells sorted from blood. The receptors originated from a woman aged 18-29 years in good health.

The J gene is TRBJ1-1, the V gene TRBV12-3 or TRBV12-4, with D unresolved. This CDR3 contains 15 residues. With 7 bases removed from V and 1 base from J, the gap between germline ends came to 16 bases. The CDR3 bases are TGTGCCAGCAAGCGAACTAGGGCCACGAACACTGAAGCTTTCTTT. Translation gives CASKRTRATNTEAFF.

This clonotype was recorded a few times. This chain joins TRBV9 and TRBJ1-6; 7 positions agree with TRBD1. CDR1 and CDR2 (germline): SGDLS, YYNGEE. J lost 7 bases, V lost 4 bases, and 8 bases had no gene match. CDR3 length: 15 amino acids. The DNA for the CDR3 is TGTGCCAGCAGCCTAAGTGGACAGGCAAATTCACCCCTCCACTTT. Protein sequence: CASSLSGQANSPLHF.

This chain uses TRBV20-1 with TRBJ2-3, with a weak D call TRBD1 (5 bases). The CDR3 sequence is 13 residues long. CDR1 is DFQATT, CDR2 SNEGSKA, per germline (reference sequence). The CDR3 DNA sequence: TGCAGCCACTCAGGGTATGGGGTAGATACGCAGTATTTT. Amino acids: CSHSGYGVDTQYF.

Only a few counts were recorded for this clonotype. This rearrangement joins TRBV12-3 or TRBV12-4 to TRBJ1-5; D may be TRBD1 (5 bases). The CDR3 is 13 amino acids. V was shortened by 8 bases and J by 2 bases, with 10 bases between the two germline ends. CDR3 sequence (DNA): TGTGCCAGCTCGACGGGGCGCAATCAGCCCCAGCATTTT. Its translation is CASSTGRNQPQHF.

This clonotype was observed a handful of times. This chain joins TRBV29-1 and TRBJ1-2; 7 bases line up with TRBD1. This CDR3 spans 12 amino acids. V lost 3 bases to trimming and J lost 2 bases; unmatched junction nucleotides: 0. The V gene's germline CDR1 is SQVTM and CDR2 ANQGSEA. DNA for the CDR3: TGCAGCGTTGAGACAGGGAACTATGGCTACACCTTC. Amino acids: CSVETGNYGYTF.

This clonotype appeared a few times. The chain employs TRBV5-1 and TRBJ1-1; 8 bases agree with TRBD1. This CDR3 has 14 amino acids. Germline V CDR1 and CDR2: SGHRS, YFSETQ. Trimming took 4 bases from V and 3 from J; bases not matched to a gene: 5. The CDR3 sequence is CASSLKTGDTEAFF. The CDR3 coding sequence is TGCGCCAGCAGCCTAAAGACAGGGGACACTGAAGCTTTCTTT.

This chain joins TRBV7-3 and TRBJ1-2; D gene uncertain. CDR1 and CDR2 (germline): SGHTA, FQGTGA. Trimming left V 4 bases short and J 5 bases short, with 17 bases between. The CDR3 is 15 amino acids. The CDR3 is CASSSTFPGIYGYTF. The CDR3 DNA follows: TGTGCCAGCAGCTCCACCTTCCCGGGCATATATGGCTACACCTTC. Full variable domain (rest looked up from reference TRBV7-3 and TRBJ1-2): GAGVSQTPSNKVTEKGKYVELRCDPISGHTALYWYRQSLGQGPEFLIYFQGTGAADDSGLPNDRFFAVRPEGSVSTLKIQRTERGDSAVYLCASSSTFPGIYGYTFGSGTRLTVV.

This clonotype appeared a few times. The chain carries TRBV6-5 and TRBJ2-1; 13 nucleotides agree with TRBD2. The CDR3 is 16 residues long. Trimming at V came to 0 bases and at J to 11 bases, leaving 7 bases not matched to a gene. The germline gives CDR1 MNHEY, CDR2 SVGAGI. As DNA, the CDR3 is TGTGCCAGCAGTTACTCTACTAGCGGGAGGGGACGGAAGCAGTTCTTC. This sequence encodes CASSYSTSGRGRKQFF.

The sample holds many counts of this clonotype. This chain joins TRBV6-1 and TRBJ1-2; 8 positions match TRBD1. The V gene's germline CDR1 is MNHNS and CDR2 SASEGT. Losses at the gene ends were 10 bases for V and 4 bases for J; bases not matched to a gene: 11. CDR3 length: 14 residues. The CDR3 spells CAISPGQGSYGYTF. DNA of the CDR3: TGTGCCATCTCCCCTGGACAGGGATCCTATGGCTACACCTTC.

This chain uses TRBV12-3 or TRBV12-4 with TRBJ2-7, with 7 bases matching TRBD1. The trim removed 5 bases at V and 2 bases at J, leaving 9 bases unmatched. This CDR3 is built from 15 residues. CDR3 sequence: CASSGAGGHTYEQYF. CDR3 in DNA: TGTGCCAGCAGTGGGGCAGGGGGACATACCTACGAGCAGTACTTC.

The chain combines TRBV20-1 with TRBJ1-2; 7 bases fit TRBD1. Germline V CDR1 and CDR2: DFQATT, SNEGSKA (reference sequence). The CDR3 covers 14 residues. With 5 bases clipped from V and 2 bases from J, the junction kept 8 bases outside the gene matches. Written as DNA, the CDR3 is TGCAGTGCTGCCAGACAGGGCCCGAACTATGGCTACACCTTC. Translating gives CSAARQGPNYGYTF.

This clonotype was picked up many times. The chain joins TRBV24-1 to TRBJ2-1; a possible D gene is TRBD2 (6 bases). Germline assignment: CDR1 KGHDR and CDR2 SFDVKD. V was shortened by 4 bases and J by 3 bases, with 15 bases between the two germline ends. The CDR3 length is 16 residues. The CDR3 spells CATSDPSGDDYNEQFF. CDR3 nucleotides: TGTGCCACCAGTGACCCATCGGGAGATGACTACAATGAGCAGTTCTTC.

This clonotype was seen ten or more times. The chain employs TRBV20-1 and TRBJ2-2; TRBD2 matches at 7 bases. There are 15 residues in the CDR3. CDR1 and CDR2 from the germline V gene are DFQATT and SNEGSKA (reference sequence). V lost 3 bases, J lost 4 bases, and 8 bases stayed unmatched. The CDR3 bases are TGCAGTGCTAGGTCCGGGACTACAACCACCGGGGAGCTGTTTTTT. Protein sequence: CSARSGTTTTGELFF.

The CDR3 here is CASRRSARSYNEQFF. The CDR3 DNA is TGTGCCAGCAGGAGAAGCGCTCGCTCCTACAATGAGCAGTTCTTC. This chain uses TRBV12-3 or TRBV12-4 with TRBJ2-1; the D is unclear. The V gene lost 6 bases and the J gene lost 0 bases, with 12 bases spanning the gap. The CDR3 loop spans 15 amino acids.

This clonotype was observed a few times. The J gene is TRBJ1-4, the V gene TRBV12-3 or TRBV12-4; unclear D gene. Trimming left V 5 bases short and J 7 bases short, with 14 bases between. The CDR3 runs 14 residues. In DNA, the CDR3 is TGTGCCAGCAGTGAGATAAGGGCGCGTGAAAAACTGTTTTTT. This translates into CASSEIRAREKLFF.

V is TRBV20-1 and J is TRBJ1-2; tentative D call: TRBD1 (5 bases). This CDR3 has 12 amino acids. The germline V gene encodes CDR1 DFQATT and CDR2 SNEGSKA (reference sequence). The V gene lost 2 bases and the J gene lost 7 bases, with 11 bases spanning the gap. The CDR3 here is CSARFGASGYTF. The CDR3 DNA sequence: TGCAGTGCTAGATTCGGGGCGAGTGGCTACACCTTC.